This TCR beta chain was observed in a study of T cell repertoires in ileal Crohn's disease. Study summary: About half received postoperative treatment, about a dozen with thiopurines and 18 anti-TNF.

TCRdb's copy holds only in-frame clones and misses some; the assay was immunoSEQ multiplex PCR. The repertoire consists of more than 13,000 clones, with over 70% occurring once and the leading ten covering under 4.5%. The length of the CDR3 is 12 residues. CDR1 and CDR2 (germline): GTSNPN, SVGIG (reference sequence). Trimming stripped 0 bases from V and 9 bases from J, with 10 bases between. Study-level results: Endoscopic recurrence occurred in every patient whose clonality exceeded 26.8%.

Time point of the sample: neoterminal ileum biopsy at postoperative endoscopy, about 6 months after surgery. A note on this clone: Its antigen is not known.

The specimen sequenced was ileal tissue. J is TRBJ2-3 and V is TRBV30; possible D gene TRBD1, 5 bases. This TCR was recovered from an adult with Crohn's disease. This chain's CDR3 is CAWSVGARTQYF. CDR3 nucleotide sequence: TGTGCCTGGAGTGTAGGGGCTAGAACGCAGTATTTT.